The T cell receptor beta chain under discussion was sequenced for a study of shared clonotypes between healthy human individuals. Regarding the study as a whole: The study's rarefaction showed incomplete sorted-subset sequencing despite large depth.

Sequencing was performed with immunoSEQ multiplex PCR; in TCRdb, only in-frame clones are kept and a portion is missing. The table records 2,500,000 or so clones, roughly 92% of them present only once. Note on this clone: As yet, its antigen is unknown.

Only Caucasian adults living in Nashville, Tennessee served as donors. The CDR3 runs 16 residues. V trimming: 4 bases; J trimming: 4 bases; junction bases outside the gene matches: 14. CDR1 is SGHRS and CDR2 is YFSETQ in the germline V gene. The TCR sequence derives from a man aged 18 to 29 in good health. Some clones in this sample may be carry-over from other donors' samples. The rearrangement links TRBV5-1 to TRBJ2-7, with 7 bases aligning to TRBD1. The material sequenced was naive CD4+ T cells from PBMCs. Subset indicated: CD45RA+ positively selected. As DNA, the CDR3 is TGCGCCAGCAGCGTACTCCCGGGACAGAGTTATTACGAGCAGTACTTC. Translated, it gives CASSVLPGQSYYEQYF.